Below, 30 T cell receptor beta chains from the same sample are listed, as sequenced in a study of tumor T cells in aggressive B-cell lymphoma. Sequenced by immunoSEQ multiplex PCR; TCRdb stores in-frame clones only, minus some. The table has 9,000 or so clones, about 88% seen once. Sample: tumor tissue. Receptors were obtained from an adult with diffuse large B cell lymphoma.

This clone appeared a few times. This chain connects TRBV5-5 to TRBJ1-5; TRBD1 might be the D (5 bases). The CDR3 consists of 15 residues. V was cut by 4 bases and J by 3 bases, with 14 bases left in between. Looked up from germline, CDR1 is SGHKS and CDR2 is YYEKEE (reference sequence). CDR3 loop: CASSPVGGTNQPQHF. As DNA, the CDR3 is TGTGCCAGCAGCCCTGTCGGGGGTACCAATCAGCCCCAGCATTTT.

Points on this clone: At one of its ends the junction is not consistent with the germline gene, which may arise from a read error. The chain links TRBV2 to TRBJ1-5; D is perhaps TRBD1 (5 bases). The V gene's germline CDR1 is SNHLY and CDR2 FYNNEI. The CDR3 has 12 amino acids. In nucleotides, the CDR3 is TGTGCCAGCACCGGGGCGGGGCAGCTCCAGCATTTT. Its protein is CASTGAGQLQHF.

V and J are TRBV6-1 and TRBJ1-1; D possibly corresponds to TRBD1 (6 bases). This CDR3 spans 15 amino acids. Trimming stripped 8 bases from V and 1 base from J, with 17 bases between. Per the germline V gene, CDR1 is MNHNS and CDR2 is SASEGT. CDR3 sequence: CASETGAGANTEAFF. DNA of the CDR3: TGTGCCAGCGAGACCGGGGCAGGGGCGAACACTGAAGCTTTCTTT.

This chain uses TRBV2 with TRBJ2-1; 9 bases agree with TRBD2. V lost 7 bases, J lost 7 bases, and 14 bases stayed unmatched. This CDR3 is 16 amino acids long. The germline V gene has CDR1 SNHLY and CDR2 FYNNEI. The CDR3, as DNA: TGTGCCAGCATGCAGCCTAGCGGGGAGGGGCTAAATGAGCAGTTCTTC. Translated, it gives CASMQPSGEGLNEQFF.

The rearrangement links TRBV7-2 to TRBJ2-5, with 11 bases matching TRBD2. J lost 6 bases, V lost 4 bases, and 10 bases had no gene match. CDR1 and CDR2 (germline): SGHTA, FQGNSA. The CDR3 consists of 16 residues. The CDR3 coding sequence is TGTGCCAGCAGCTCAACATTGACTAGCGGGGAGAAGACCCAGTACTTC. Translating gives CASSSTLTSGEKTQYF.

The genes are TRBV6-5 and TRBJ2-7; 15 bases match TRBD2. CDR3 length equals 15 residues. Germline CDR1 is MNHEY and CDR2 is SVGAGI. The trim removed 8 bases at V and 9 bases at J, leaving 11 bases unmatched. Here the CDR3 reads CASGTGLAGGQGQYF. The CDR3 coding sequence is TGTGCCAGCGGGACTGGACTAGCGGGGGGGCAGGGGCAGTACTTC.

This rearrangement joins TRBV28 to TRBJ1-2; a possible D gene is TRBD1 (5 bases). Trimming took 2 bases from V and 7 from J, leaving 20 bases between them. This CDR3 has 16 residues. In germline, CDR1 is MDHEN, CDR2 SYDVKM. The CDR3, as DNA: TGTGCCAGCAGTTTAAGGCGTGCGGGGCGCAGTGGTGGCTACACCTTC. Translation gives CASSLRRAGRSGGYTF.

The V and J genes are TRBV29-1 and TRBJ1-2; 7 nucleotides line up with TRBD1. Germline CDR1 SQVTM, CDR2 ANQGSEA. Losses at the gene ends were 3 bases for V and 2 bases for J; bases not matched to a gene: 6. The CDR3 contains 14 residues. The CDR3 region has the DNA TGCAGCGTTGATGGGGCAGGGGGGAACTATGGCTACACCTTC. Residues: CSVDGAGGNYGYTF.

This clone was detected once. The chain has TRBV4-3 and TRBJ2-5; 8 nucleotides agree with TRBD2. This CDR3 contains 16 residues. V lost 1 base, J lost 4 bases, and 8 bases stayed unmatched. Germline CDR1 reads LGHNA; CDR2 reads YSLEER. The CDR3 DNA sequence: TGCGCCAGCAGCCAAGTGTACCAGCGGGGGTCAGAGACCCAGTACTTC. Translated, it gives CASSQVYQRGSETQYF.

The V gene is TRBV9, the J gene TRBJ1-1; D is ambiguous. Deletions cut 7 bases from V and 0 bases from J, with 13 bases between. This CDR3 is built from 14 residues. Per germline, CDR1 SGDLS and CDR2 YYNGEE. The CDR3 region has the DNA TGTGCCAGCGCCCCGGCAGGCGTGAACACTGAAGCTTTCTTT. Translation: CASAPAGVNTEAFF. Drawing the rest from reference TRBV9 and TRBJ1-1, the complete variable domain is DSGVTQTPKHLITATGQRVTLRCSPRSGDLSVYWYQQSLDQGLQFLIQYYNGEERAKGNILERFSAQQFPDLHSELNLSSLELGDSALYFCASAPAGVNTEAFFGQGTRLTVV.

This clone is a singleton in its sample. The genes are TRBV29-1 and TRBJ1-2; a weak D match, TRBD1 (5 bases). CDR1 is SQVTM and CDR2 is ANQGSEA in the germline V gene. Trimming took off 7 bases at V and 3 bases at J, with 15 bases between the two ends. This CDR3 region has 13 residues. The CDR3 DNA reads as TGCAGCGCCTCGTCACAGGAACACTATGGCTACACCTTC. It translates to CSASSQEHYGYTF.

The chain has TRBV19 and TRBJ1-5, with D unresolved. V was shortened by 3 bases and J by 3 bases, with 6 bases between the two germline ends. The CDR3 sequence is 13 residues long. Germline assignment: CDR1 LNHDA and CDR2 SQIVND (reference sequence). The CDR3 sequence is CASSIALNQPQHF. The CDR3 DNA reads TGTGCCAGTAGTATCGCGCTCAATCAGCCCCAGCATTTT.

This sequence joins TRBV7-9 and TRBJ2-1; D might be TRBD1 (5 bases). CDR1 is SEHNR, CDR2 FQNEAQ, per germline (reference sequence). V dropped 1 base and J dropped 5 bases, with 9 bases sitting between them. The CDR3 contains 14 residues. This CDR3 is CASSLDDSNNEQFF. CDR3 DNA: TGTGCCAGCAGCTTAGACGACAGCAACAATGAGCAGTTCTTC.

The V gene is TRBV29-1, the J gene TRBJ1-4, with D perhaps TRBD1 (5 bases). Germline V CDR1 and CDR2: SQVTM, ANQGSEA. Trimming took off 7 bases at V and 3 bases at J, with 12 bases between the two ends. The CDR3 runs to 13 residues. The CDR3 DNA reads TGCAGCGCGGCGGGGGTGGCTAATGAAAAACTGTTTTTT. Its translation: CSAAGVANEKLFF.

CDR3 residues: CASSFGSGGTDTQYF. CDR3 DNA sequence: TGTGCCAGCAGCTTCGGGTCAGGGGGCACAGATACGCAGTATTTT. V and J are TRBV7-9 and TRBJ2-3; weak D call: TRBD1 (6 bases). The CDR3 sequence is 15 residues long. Germline CDR1 is SEHNR and CDR2 is FQNEAQ (reference sequence). V was shortened by 3 bases and J by 1 base, with 11 bases between the two germline ends. Drawing the rest from reference TRBV7-9 and TRBJ2-3, the complete variable domain is DTGVSQNPRHKITKRGQNVTFRCDPISEHNRLYWYRQTLGQGPEFLTYFQNEAQLEKSRLLSDRFSAERPKGSFSTLEIQRTEQGDSAMYLCASSFGSGGTDTQYFGPGTRLTVL.

Regarding this clone: At one boundary the junction diverges from the germline segment, which might be a read error. The genes are TRBV5-5 and TRBJ1-1; D remains unclear. Germline CDR1 SGHKS, CDR2 YYEKEE (reference sequence). This CDR3 contains 12 residues. CDR3 sequence: CVSSFEATEAFF. CDR3 DNA: TGTGTCAGCAGCTTTGAAGCGACTGAAGCTTTCTTT.

This clone occurred once. This likely comes from a read error, as the CDR3 has no conserved phenylalanine or tryptophan at its end. The chain couples TRBV29-1 to TRBJ2-7, with 7 bases that match TRBD1. CDR1 is SQVTM, CDR2 ANQGSEA, per germline. Trimming cost V 2 bases and J 0 bases; bases outside gene matches: 7. CDR3 length: 15 amino acids. The CDR3 DNA follows: TGCAGCGTTGAAACTGGACAGGAGAGCTCCTACGAGCAGTACCTC. Amino acids: CSVETGQESSYEQYL.

Only one count was recorded for this clone. The chain uses TRBV5-4 and TRBJ2-1, with 8 bases lining up with TRBD1. Germline CDR1 SGHNT, CDR2 YYREEE (reference sequence). CDR3 length: 13 residues. The V gene end was trimmed by 4 bases and the J gene end by 10 bases; junction bases not matched to a gene: 7. CDR3 DNA sequence: TGTGCCAGCAGCCCGGACAGGGCTGGGGAGCAGTTCTTC. It translates to CASSPDRAGEQFF.

Here the CDR3 reads CASSHDRGNEKLFF. CDR3 DNA: TGCGCCAGCAGCCATGACAGGGGGAATGAAAAACTGTTTTTT. The rearrangement uses TRBV23-1 and TRBJ1-4, with 9 nucleotides matching TRBD1. TRBV23-1 is filed as an ORF, its function uncertain. J lost 5 bases, V lost 6 bases, and 4 bases had no gene match. The CDR3 has 14 residues.

The genes are TRBV5-1 and TRBJ1-3, with D perhaps TRBD1 (5 bases). This CDR3 comprises 15 residues. Trimming left V 4 bases short and J 0 bases short, with 11 bases between. CDR1 and CDR2 (germline): SGHRS, YFSETQ. The CDR3 DNA is TGCGCCAGCAGCCGGTCGGGGGGCTCTGGAAACACCATATATTTT. Translation: CASSRSGGSGNTIYF.

V usage is TRBV11-1 and J usage is TRBJ2-5; D remains ambiguous. CDR3 length: 15 residues. Germline V CDR1 and CDR2: SGHAT, FQDESV (reference sequence). Deletions cut 1 base from V and 1 base from J, with 10 bases between. The CDR3 region has the DNA TGTGCCAGCAGCTTAGACAATACAGTCCAAGAGACCCAGTACTTC. Translated: CASSLDNTVQETQYF.

The sample holds a few counts of this clone. V is TRBV19 and J is TRBJ1-1, with D possibly being TRBD1 (6 bases). Germline V gene lookup returns CDR1 LNHDA and CDR2 SQIVND (reference sequence). The CDR3 is 14 amino acids. Trimming cost V 3 bases and J 5 bases, with 13 bases left between them. The CDR3 DNA reads TGTGCCAGTAGTATCGAGGGGGTAGGGACTGAAGCTTTCTTT. Amino acids: CASSIEGVGTEAFF.

J is TRBJ2-7 and V is TRBV15; 9 nucleotides match TRBD2. V trimming: 0 bases; J trimming: 6 bases; junction bases outside the gene matches: 9. Germline V gene sequence: CDR1 LNHNV, CDR2 YYDKDF (reference sequence). The CDR3 consists of 16 residues. CDR3 nucleotides: TGTGCCACCAGCAGAGATCACGGTGGCGGGGGGGTCGAGCAGTACTTC. It translates to CATSRDHGGGGVEQYF.

This chain connects TRBV28 to TRBJ2-3, with TRBD1 as a possible D gene (5 bases). V shed 5 bases and J shed 5 bases, with 11 bases lying between them. Germline CDR1 MDHEN, CDR2 SYDVKM. The CDR3 covers 13 residues. The CDR3 loop reads CASSTQAVDTQYF. CDR3 DNA: TGTGCCAGCAGTACACAGGCAGTAGATACGCAGTATTTT. Full variable domain (missing parts from reference TRBV28 and TRBJ2-3): DVKVTQSSRYLVKRTGEKVFLECVQDMDHENMFWYRQDPGLGLRLIYFSYDVKMKEKGDIPEGYSVSREKKERFSLILESASTNQTSMYLCASSTQAVDTQYFGPGTRLTVL.

This clone was observed a few times. This chain connects TRBV5-6 to TRBJ2-1, with TRBD2 matching over 9 bases. V trimming: 0 bases; J trimming: 4 bases; junction bases outside the gene matches: 11. The germline CDR1 and CDR2 sequences are SGHDT and YYEEEE. The CDR3 has 18 residues. The CDR3 loop is CASSLASGGRIIYNEQFF. The DNA of the CDR3 is TGTGCCAGCAGCTTGGCCAGCGGGGGGCGAATCATATACAATGAGCAGTTCTTC.

The genes are TRBV7-9 and TRBJ1-4; 8 bases match TRBD1. V was pared by 5 bases and J by 8 bases, with 10 bases of the junction left unmatched. The CDR3 has 15 residues. Germline lookup yields CDR1 SEHNR and CDR2 FQNEAQ (reference sequence). The DNA for the CDR3 is TGTGCCAGCAGCCCTCCCGGGACAGGCGGCGAAAAACTGTTTTTT. Protein: CASSPPGTGGEKLFF.

The chain couples TRBV7-9 to TRBJ2-5; a weak D match, TRBD2 (6 bases). Germline lookup yields CDR1 SEHNR and CDR2 FQNEAQ (reference sequence). The CDR3 is made up of 16 amino acids. Deletions cut 1 base from V and 5 bases from J, with 17 bases between. The CDR3 spells CASSLGRDQYGETQYF. DNA of the CDR3: TGTGCCAGCAGCTTAGGGCGGGACCAGTATGGGGAGACCCAGTACTTC.

V and J are TRBV6-5 and TRBJ2-7, with 7 bases that match TRBD1. The germline CDR1 and CDR2 sequences are MNHEY and SVGAGI. This CDR3 region has 14 residues. The V and J ends lost 1 base and 4 bases, in that order; junction bases with no gene match: 4. The CDR3 is CASSYLGTEYEQYF. The CDR3 bases are TGTGCCAGCAGTTACTTGGGGACAGAGTACGAGCAGTACTTC.

The V gene is TRBV30, the J gene TRBJ2-7, with 7 nucleotides matching TRBD2. The CDR3 covers 12 residues. V lost 5 bases and J lost 3; bases outside the gene matches: 4. Germline V lookup: CDR1 GTSNPN, CDR2 SVGIG (reference sequence). Here the CDR3 reads CAWGGVHYEQYF. The CDR3 nucleotides read TGTGCCTGGGGGGGGGTGCACTACGAGCAGTACTTC.

The chain has TRBV28 and TRBJ1-2; D perhaps matches TRBD1 (5 bases). Per germline, CDR1 MDHEN and CDR2 SYDVKM. V was clipped by 1 base and J by 5 bases, with 8 bases between them. The CDR3 has 13 amino acids. This CDR3 reads CASSLSRVYGYTF. In DNA form, the CDR3 reads TGTGCCAGCAGTTTATCCAGGGTTTATGGCTACACCTTC.